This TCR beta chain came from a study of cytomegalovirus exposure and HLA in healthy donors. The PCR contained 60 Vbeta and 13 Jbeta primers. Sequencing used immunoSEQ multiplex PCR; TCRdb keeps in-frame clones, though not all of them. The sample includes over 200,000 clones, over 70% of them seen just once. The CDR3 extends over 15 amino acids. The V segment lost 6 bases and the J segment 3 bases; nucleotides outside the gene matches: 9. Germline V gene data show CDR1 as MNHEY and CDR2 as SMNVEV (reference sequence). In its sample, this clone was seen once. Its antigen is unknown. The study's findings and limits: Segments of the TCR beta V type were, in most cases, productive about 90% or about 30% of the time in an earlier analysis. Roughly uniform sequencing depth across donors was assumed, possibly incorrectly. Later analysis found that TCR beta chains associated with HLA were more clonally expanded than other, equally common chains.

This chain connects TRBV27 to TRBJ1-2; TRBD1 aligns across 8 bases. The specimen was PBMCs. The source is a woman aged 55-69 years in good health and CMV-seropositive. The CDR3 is CASRPGDRSDYGYTF. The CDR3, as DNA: TGTGCCAGCAGGCCGGGGGACAGGTCGGACTATGGCTACACCTTC.